The count of the clone carrying this T cell receptor (beta chain) is one. This entry comes from a study of blood T cell repertoires in COVID-19. Background on the study: Sample material is recorded as cDNA or gDNA derived from T cells, B-cell-depleted T cells, or PBMCs.

Authors' methods: Counts of nucleated cells, estimated from reference gene primer amplification, were obtained. Generated by immunoSEQ multiplex PCR, the TCRdb table keeps only in-frame clones and is missing some. The V and J calls and the clone size are those of that table, but D and trimming were determined from the DNA. The table records under 300,000 clones, around 85% of them present only once. Specimen: peripheral blood. This receptor was identified in a man aged 55-75 years with acute or convalescent COVID-19.

CDR3: CATSDPRLAGGPAWQFF. CDR3 coding DNA: TGTGCCACCAGTGATCCTAGACTAGCGGGAGGGCCGGCATGGCAGTTCTTC. V gene TRBV24-1 combines with J gene TRBJ2-1; 14 bases match TRBD2. The V gene's germline CDR1 is KGHDR and CDR2 SFDVKD. V was pared by 3 bases and J by 12 bases, with 12 bases of the junction left unmatched. This CDR3 is built from 17 residues.